The rows below give T cell receptor beta chains drawn from one sample of a study of neoadjuvant nivolumab and ipilimumab in lung cancer. The data were produced by immunoSEQ multiplex PCR, yet TCRdb's version contains in-frame clones alone and is incomplete. The sample shows tens of thousands of clones, 85% to 90% of them seen only once. This specimen was blood, taken before neoadjuvant nivolumab, alone or with ipilimumab. Receptor source: an adult with non-small cell lung cancer. Some clones in this sample may be carry-over from other donors' samples. Each CDR3 is given without its conserved first and last residue. Size tells how often a clone was seen (once, few, many) or the class of an expanded clone, and some rows leave it out.

V gene,clone size,CDR3 protein
TRBV7-9,.,ASTTGGGVRDTQY
TRBV5-5,.,ASSLNGPPTSYEQY
TRBV18,.,ASSPSNRGFYEQY
TRBV5-6,.,ASSPPLGRPEGYT
TRBV6-5,.,ASGSGSSNYGYT
TRBV9,.,ASTLRGRGPEGGLNYEQY
TRBV11-2,.,ASSSGQGAGEQY
TRBV9,.,ASSVAPGQGTGELF
TRBV5-1,.,ASSLDRPGDTQY
TRBV29-1,few,SVESRYTDTQY
TRBV25-1,.,ASSLLTGAANTEAF
TRBV12-2,.,ASRLTSGRAPETQY
TRBV6-5,.,ASSLSDSLSYEQY
TRBV5-1,.,ASSPGTQGIAEAF
TRBV30,.,AWSVRASYEQY
TRBV6-1,.,ASSEAEADYEQY
TRBV14,.,ASSPRWRGEKLF
TRBV18,.,ASSPTDTQY
TRBV30,.,AWILWGNTIY
TRBV30,.,AWSVRQGRYEQY
TRBV6-6,.,ASNIDRNTEAF
TRBV7-9,.,ASRRRASGMGTQY
TRBV6-6,.,ASSQPAGLYGYT
TRBV7-8,.,ASSLTKETQY
TRBV7-3,.,ASSLPGDSRAF
TRBV5-1,.,ASSERQANNEQF
TRBV11-2,.,ASSLGTYNYQETQY
TRBV4-3,.,ASSQETSGRVYNEQF
TRBV10-2,.,ASSESQDTQY
TRBV29-1,.,SVPDIGTSGGHEQF
TRBV5-1,.,ASSFKAQETQY
TRBV4-2,once,ASSQPQGTDTQY
TRBV5-6,.,ASNLADTQY
TRBV15,.,ATSRGSLSSQETQY
TRBV2,.,ASRGGLAGGLYNEQF
TRBV6-5,.,ASSGQNNYGYT
TRBV19,once,ASSPERWQPQH
TRBV29-1,.,SVETTDYEQY
TRBV2,.,ADRNTGLSYNEQF
TRBV19,.,ASSGLAGGRNTQY
TRBV5-1,.,ASSPRASGGGNTGELF